This T cell receptor beta chain is drawn from a study of blood T cell repertoires in COVID-19. Looking at the study overall: There were acute and convalescent COVID-19 samples, and they came from the United States, Italy and Spain. T cells, B-cell-depleted T cells, or PBMCs provided the cDNA or gDNA that served as material.

Authors' methods: Amplification from reference gene primers served as the basis for estimated nucleated cell counts. The data were produced by immunoSEQ multiplex PCR, yet TCRdb's version contains in-frame clones alone and is incomplete. For V, J and clone size, that table is used; D and trimming come from the DNA. The data show tens of thousands of clones, around 86% seen once. There are a few counts of this clone. Germline assignment: CDR1 KGHSH and CDR2 LQKENI. Trimming took 6 bases from V and 0 from J, leaving 9 bases between them. CDR3 length: 15 residues. The chain combines TRBV18 with TRBJ1-6; D call uncertain. The sequence was obtained from a man aged 55 to 70 with acute or convalescent COVID-19. The sample consisted of peripheral blood. CDR3 nucleotide sequence: TGTGCCAGCTCGCAGGATAGCTCCTATAATTCACCCCTCCACTTT. Translated, it gives CASSQDSSYNSPLHF.